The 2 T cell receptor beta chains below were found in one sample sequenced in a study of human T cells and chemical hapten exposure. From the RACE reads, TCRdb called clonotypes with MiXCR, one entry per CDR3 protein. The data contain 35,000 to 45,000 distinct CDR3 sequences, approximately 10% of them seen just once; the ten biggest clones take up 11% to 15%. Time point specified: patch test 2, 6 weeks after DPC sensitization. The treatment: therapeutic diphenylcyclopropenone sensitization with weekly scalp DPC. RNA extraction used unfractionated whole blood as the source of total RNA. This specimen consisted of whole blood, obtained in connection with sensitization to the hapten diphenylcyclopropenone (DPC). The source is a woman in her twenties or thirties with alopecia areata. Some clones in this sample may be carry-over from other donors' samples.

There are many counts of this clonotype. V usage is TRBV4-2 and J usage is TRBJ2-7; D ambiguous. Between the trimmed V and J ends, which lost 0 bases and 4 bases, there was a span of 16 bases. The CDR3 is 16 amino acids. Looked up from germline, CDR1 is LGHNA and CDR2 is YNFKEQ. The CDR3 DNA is TGTGCCAGCAGCCAAGATCTATCAACCCCCTCTTACGAGCAGTACTTC. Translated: CASSQDLSTPSYEQYF.

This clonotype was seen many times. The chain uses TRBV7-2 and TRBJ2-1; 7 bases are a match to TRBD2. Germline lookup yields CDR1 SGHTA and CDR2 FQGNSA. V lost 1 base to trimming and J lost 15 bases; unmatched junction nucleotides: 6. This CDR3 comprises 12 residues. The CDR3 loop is CASSLVQGGAFF. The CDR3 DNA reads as TGTGCCAGCAGCTTAGTGCAGGGAGGGGCGTTCTTC.